These 8 T cell receptor beta chains were all obtained from the same sample, sequenced in a study of Ad26.COV2.S vaccination and SARS-CoV-2 variants. Treatment given: some 20 received Ad26.COV2.S at low or high dose, single or two shots; roughly 5 received placebo; per-sample allocation not given. The samples were gathered on day 63 after the first injection of vaccine or placebo. Repertoires were generated with immunoSEQ multiplex PCR, while TCRdb's copy carries only in-frame clones and drops some. The repertoire includes roughly 680,000 clones, 89% of them detected once, and about 1.5% sits in the top ten. The material was peripheral blood, obtained in a trial of Ad26.COV2.S vaccine versus placebo. The receptors were gathered from a person aged 18-60 years who received the Ad26.COV2.S COVID-19 vaccine or a placebo.

V is TRBV24-1 and J is TRBJ2-5; D remains unclear. The CDR3 consists of 14 residues. Germline V gene sequence: CDR1 KGHDR, CDR2 SFDVKD. V shed 2 bases and J shed 2 bases, with 8 bases lying between them. Here the CDR3 DNA reads TGTGCCACCAGTGATTCGGCAGGACAAGAGACCCAGTACTTC. Protein product: CATSDSAGQETQYF.

This clone was recorded only once. This CDR3 is also generated by other DNA sequences in the sample. The rearrangement joins TRBV5-1 to TRBJ1-5; 7 bases align to TRBD1. The V gene's germline CDR1 is SGHRS and CDR2 YFSETQ. This CDR3 region has 14 residues. J gave up 4 bases and V 0 bases, and 1 base lay outside the gene matches. The CDR3 coding sequence is TGCGCCAGCAGCTTGGCAGGGGGAAATCAGCCCCAGCATTTT. This sequence encodes CASSLAGGNQPQHF.

The rearrangement uses TRBV11-1 and TRBJ1-1, with a possible D match to TRBD1 (5 bases). This CDR3 contains 15 residues. In germline, CDR1 is SGHAT, CDR2 FQDESV (reference sequence). V lost 5 bases, J lost 1 base, and 14 bases lay in between. As DNA, the CDR3 is TGTGCCAGCAGCCCCTCGAGGGGCCGGAACACTGAAGCTTTCTTT. Residues: CASSPSRGRNTEAFF.

In its sample, this clone was seen once. This chain joins TRBV13 and TRBJ1-4; 7 positions match TRBD1. Losses at the gene ends were 4 bases for V and 12 bases for J; bases not matched to a gene: 5. The CDR3 contains 12 residues. From germline, CDR1 is PRHDT and CDR2 FYEKMQ (reference sequence). The CDR3 loop is CASSSGTGELFF. DNA for the CDR3: TGTGCCAGCAGCTCGGGTACAGGGGAACTGTTTTTT.

The chain joins TRBV7-2 to TRBJ2-1; the match to TRBD1 covers 12 bases. The CDR3 has 16 amino acids. Germline V gene sequence: CDR1 SGHTA, CDR2 FQGNSA. With V trimmed by 5 bases and J by 9 bases, 11 bases remained unmatched. The CDR3 here is CASSPPPGQGAGEQFF. The CDR3, as DNA: TGTGCCAGCAGCCCCCCACCGGGACAGGGGGCTGGTGAGCAGTTCTTC. The complete variable domain, with remaining parts taken from reference TRBV7-2 and TRBJ2-1, reads GAGVSQSPSNKVTEKGKDVELRCDPISGHTALYWYRQSLGQGLEFLIYFQGNSAPDKSGLPSDRFSAERTGGSVSTLTIQRTQQEDSAVYLCASSPPPGQGAGEQFFGPGTRLTVL.

Regarding this clone: The same CDR3 can be traced to other DNA sequences in this sample. V and J are TRBV27 and TRBJ2-5; the match to TRBD2 covers 12 bases. V lost 4 bases, J lost 5 bases, and 5 bases stayed unmatched. This CDR3 contains 15 residues. Germline lookup yields CDR1 MNHEY and CDR2 SMNVEV (reference sequence). This CDR3 reads CASSSTSGSRETQYF. In DNA, the CDR3 is TGTGCCAGCAGTTCGACTAGCGGGAGTCGTGAGACCCAGTACTTC.

The chain joins TRBV7-3 to TRBJ1-1; unclear D gene. The CDR3 is made up of 13 amino acids. Germline CDR1 reads SGHTA; CDR2 reads FQGTGA. V lost 3 bases and J 11 bases, leaving 16 bases between the germline ends. The CDR3 nucleotides are TGTGCCAGCAGCTTGAACGACCGAAGTGAGGCTTTCTTT. It translates to CASSLNDRSEAFF.

The chain links TRBV18 to TRBJ2-1; D call uncertain. V was shortened by 2 bases and J by 6 bases, with 11 bases between the two germline ends. There are 14 residues in the CDR3. Germline assignment: CDR1 KGHSH and CDR2 LQKENI. CDR3 nucleotides: TGTGCCAGCTCACCATTCAGTGAAGGCAATGAGCAGTTCTTC. This encodes CASSPFSEGNEQFF.